This T cell receptor beta chain was sequenced during a study of blood T cells in healthy people across ages. Study-wide findings and caveats: Estimated diversity, derived from one million T cells, was regarded as an underestimate.

V gave up 4 bases and J gave up 3 bases; unmatched junction bases: 10. CDR1 and CDR2 (germline): SGDLS, YYNGEE. The CDR3 has 15 amino acids. To note about this clonotype: The antigen remains unidentified.

Through a sample-barcoded 5' primer and a J-beta primer mix, a second PCR was run for about 6 to 11 cycles. Every single cDNA molecule received a tag from a template-switch adaptor with 12 random nucleotides. TCRdb processed the 5' RACE reads anew with MiXCR; each CDR3 protein has one entry. This table has about 540,000 distinct CDR3 sequences, about 24% appearing once. The sample also formed part of further work on T cells of mothers and their children. That paper notes: The search for persistent microchimeric T cell clones detected none.

The clonotype originates from a boy between 10 and 17 years old in good health. The sequenced sample was blood. The chain uses TRBV9 and TRBJ2-7; 7 bases map to TRBD1. As DNA, the CDR3 is TGTGCCAGCAGCCCCGTTCAGGGGGTTGGCTACGAGCAGTACTTC. It specifies CASSPVQGVGYEQYF.